One sample yielded the 27 T cell receptor beta chains listed below, sequenced in a study of T cells in Graves' hyperthyroidism and ophthalmopathy. It was RNA transcripts that yielded the amplified TCR beta CDR3 regions. The study used the HTBI primer set for a first-round RT-PCR of the TCR CDR3. TCRdb ran MiXCR on the multiplex PCR reads and lists one entry per CDR3 protein. The repertoire holds around 390,000 distinct CDR3 sequences, with approximately 14% as singletons. The sample was blood. Every receptor here comes from a woman aged 25 to 39 with Graves' ophthalmopathy.

This clonotype has at least ten counts. The chain is built from TRBV12-3 or TRBV12-4 and TRBJ2-5; no clear D gene. This CDR3 region has 15 residues. Deletions cut 0 bases from V and 4 bases from J, with 12 bases between. CDR3 DNA: TGTGCCAGCAGTTTAGCGATAGCAGTTATAGAGACCCAGTACTTC. Translation: CASSLAIAVIETQYF.

The chain is built from TRBV4-3 and TRBJ2-3, with 8 bases identical to TRBD2. The V and J ends lost 5 bases and 2 bases, in that order; junction bases with no gene match: 9. Germline V CDR1 and CDR2: LGHNA, YSLEER. This CDR3 comprises 16 residues. The CDR3 spells CASSWAGGPNTDTQYF. For the CDR3, the DNA is TGCGCCAGCAGCTGGGCGGGGGGTCCAAACACAGATACGCAGTATTTT.

In this sample, this clonotype turned up many times. The chain has TRBV7-2 and TRBJ1-6; 7 bases are shared with TRBD1. The CDR3 runs to 16 residues. V was pared by 1 base and J by 5 bases, with 5 bases of the junction left unmatched. CDR1 and CDR2 from the germline V gene are SGHTA and FQGNSA. The CDR3 DNA reads TGTGCCAGCAGCTTAGAACAGGGGCTCCATAATTCACCCCTCCACTTT. Translation: CASSLEQGLHNSPLHF.

This clonotype has at least ten counts. The chain has TRBV27 and TRBJ1-1; 9 nucleotides align to TRBD1. The CDR3 is 16 amino acids. V lost 4 bases, J lost 3 bases, and 9 bases stayed unmatched. The germline gives CDR1 MNHEY, CDR2 SMNVEV (reference sequence). CDR3 nucleotides: TGTGCCAGCAGTTCCGTTGGGGACAGGGTGGACACTGAAGCTTTCTTT. It specifies CASSSVGDRVDTEAFF.

This clonotype appeared a single time. A much bigger clone sits one base away, suggesting this may be a read error. The rearrangement links TRBV6-1 to TRBJ2-2; a weak D match, TRBD2 (5 bases). V gave up 3 bases and J gave up 4 bases, with 18 bases separating them. This CDR3 is built from 17 residues. In germline, CDR1 is MNHNS, CDR2 SASEGT. The CDR3 is CASSEGRGAWGTGELFF. The CDR3 nucleotides read TGTGCCAGCAGTGAGGGCCGGGGAGCGTGGGGCACCGGGGAGCTGTTTTTT.

This clonotype was counted a few times. CDR3 coding DNA: TGTGCCAGCAGACCACAGCGGGGGGGAACCAATGAGCAGTTCTTC. It codes for CASRPQRGGTNEQFF. The V call is TRBV6-1, the J call TRBJ2-1; TRBD2 matches at 10 bases. This CDR3 contains 15 residues. After removal of 6 bases from V and 6 bases from J, the junction contained 8 bases not matched to a gene. Per germline, CDR1 MNHNS and CDR2 SASEGT.

A remark on this clonotype: Since a much larger clone is just one base distant, this may be a read error. This sequence joins TRBV6-5 and TRBJ2-4; no reliable D call. CDR1 MNHEY and CDR2 SVGAGI come from the germline V gene. The CDR3 covers 16 residues. V was clipped by 2 bases and J by 2 bases, with 13 bases between them. CDR3 DNA: TGTGCCAGCAGTTACGGGATCGGTCGCTCCAAAAACATTCAGTACTTC. This gives the protein CASSYGIGRSKNIQYF.

This clonotype was observed at least ten times. The chain combines TRBV13 with TRBJ1-1; D is uncertain. V lost 7 bases to trimming and J lost 1 base, with 7 bases between them. There are 12 residues in the CDR3. Germline CDR1 and CDR2: PRHDT and FYEKMQ (reference sequence). The DNA of the CDR3 is TGTGCCAGCACCAAAGGGAACACTGAAGCTTTCTTT. This gives the protein CASTKGNTEAFF.

The CDR3 protein is CSAGDSNSYNEQFF. The CDR3 coding sequence is TGCAGTGCAGGGGACTCGAACTCCTACAATGAGCAGTTCTTC. The chain joins TRBV20-1 to TRBJ2-1, with D perhaps matching TRBD2 (6 bases). Looked up from germline, CDR1 is DFQATT and CDR2 is SNEGSKA (reference sequence). There are 14 residues in the CDR3. Trimming removed 6 bases from V and 0 bases from J, with 12 bases in between.

This clonotype was seen many times. V gene TRBV27 combines with J gene TRBJ2-2; no reliable D call. Germline CDR1 MNHEY, CDR2 SMNVEV (reference sequence). CDR3 size: 14 residues. Trimming removed 3 bases from V and 1 base from J, with 6 bases in between. For the CDR3, the DNA is TGTGCCAGCAGTTTGTTGATGAACACCGGGGAGCTGTTTTTT. Its translation is CASSLLMNTGELFF.

This clonotype was seen at least ten times. This chain links TRBV13 with TRBJ2-1, with a tentative D call TRBD2 (6 bases). The germline V and J ends were trimmed by 5 bases and 5 bases, with 16 bases remaining between them. CDR1 is PRHDT and CDR2 is FYEKMQ in the germline V gene (reference sequence). CDR3 length: 15 amino acids. The CDR3 here is CASSPEGRGHNEQFF. CDR3 in DNA: TGTGCCAGCAGCCCCGAGGGGCGGGGCCACAATGAGCAGTTCTTC.

The table lists this clonotype with a few counts. The rearrangement uses TRBV20-1 and TRBJ2-2; 9 nucleotides line up with TRBD2. The CDR3 runs 15 residues. The germline gives CDR1 DFQATT, CDR2 SNEGSKA (reference sequence). V was clipped by 6 bases and J by 3 bases; unmatched bases: 8. Here the CDR3 DNA reads TGCAGTGCCCCGACTAGCGGACCGGACACCGGGGAGCTGTTTTTT. Protein: CSAPTSGPDTGELFF.

This clonotype was picked up many times. V is TRBV24-1 and J is TRBJ2-1, with 9 bases fitting TRBD1. The trim removed 2 bases at V and 0 bases at J, leaving 1 base unmatched. From germline, CDR1 is KGHDR and CDR2 SFDVKD. This CDR3 region has 16 residues. CDR3 in DNA: TGTGCCACCAGTGATTCGGGACAGGGCTCCTACAATGAGCAGTTCTTC. Translating it yields CATSDSGQGSYNEQFF.

V is TRBV6-4 and J is TRBJ2-2; 7 bases are a match to TRBD1. Germline lookup yields CDR1 MRHNA and CDR2 SNTAGT. CDR3 length: 14 amino acids. Trimming at V came to 6 bases and at J to 1 base, leaving 2 bases not matched to a gene. CDR3 amino acids: CASSDRENTGELFF. CDR3 nucleotide sequence: TGTGCCAGCAGCGACAGGGAGAACACCGGGGAGCTGTTTTTT.

The rearrangement joins TRBV20-1 to TRBJ1-6, with D hard to call. Germline V gene sequence: CDR1 DFQATT, CDR2 SNEGSKA (reference sequence). The CDR3 consists of 17 residues. With 2 bases removed from V and 0 bases from J, the gap between germline ends came to 14 bases. CDR3 coding DNA: TGCAGTGCTAGAAGGAACACCCAGAGCTCCTATAATTCACCCCTCCACTTT. The encoded protein is CSARRNTQSSYNSPLHF.

With regard to this clonotype: Relative to the germline gene, one junction end is altered; a read error may explain this. This chain links TRBV7-6 with TRBJ2-5, with 12 bases identical to TRBD2. Per the germline V gene, CDR1 is SGHVS and CDR2 is FNYEAQ. CDR3 length equals 17 residues. The CDR3 here is CASSRGLAGSIQETQHF. The CDR3 nucleotides are TGTGCCAGCAGCCGAGGACTAGCGGGGAGCATTCAAGAGACCCAGCACTTC.

The chain employs TRBV11-3 and TRBJ2-5; TRBD2 aligns across 10 bases. The CDR3 runs 14 residues. From germline, CDR1 is SGHNT and CDR2 YENEEA. The ends lost 5 bases at V and 5 bases at J; junction bases unmatched: 5. The CDR3 DNA follows: TGTGCCAGCAGCATTAGCGGGGGGCTGGAGACCCAGTACTTC. Translating it yields CASSISGGLETQYF.

The rearrangement joins TRBV13 to TRBJ1-2; D is perhaps TRBD1 (5 bases). This CDR3 comprises 14 residues. Trimming stripped 5 bases from V and 3 bases from J, with 13 bases between. CDR1 PRHDT and CDR2 FYEKMQ come from the germline V gene (reference sequence). This CDR3 reads CASSPGFWDYGYTF. The DNA for the CDR3 is TGTGCCAGCAGCCCAGGGTTTTGGGACTATGGCTACACCTTC.

In its sample, this clonotype was seen once. V is TRBV4-1 and J is TRBJ2-7; TRBD2 might be the D (7 bases). The CDR3 runs to 17 residues. V lost 1 base and J 4 bases, leaving 20 bases between the germline ends. CDR1 MGHRA and CDR2 YSYEKL come from the germline V gene. The CDR3 protein is CASSQGIFGRGTYEQYF. The CDR3 nucleotides read TGCGCCAGCAGCCAAGGTATCTTCGGGCGGGGGACATACGAGCAGTACTTC.

At least ten counts were recorded for this clonotype. The chain couples TRBV20-1 to TRBJ2-4; the match to TRBD2 covers 7 bases. J was trimmed by 9 bases and V by 0 bases; bases with no gene match: 11. Germline CDR1 DFQATT, CDR2 SNEGSKA (reference sequence). The CDR3 consists of 15 residues. CDR3 residues: CSARDQVKAGSIQYF. CDR3 coding DNA: TGCAGTGCTAGAGATCAGGTCAAAGCGGGAAGCATTCAGTACTTC.

This clonotype was observed a few times. The genes are TRBV15 and TRBJ1-3; no definite D call. V lost 0 bases and J 0 bases, leaving 6 bases between the germline ends. The germline gives CDR1 LNHNV, CDR2 YYDKDF (reference sequence). This CDR3 is built from 15 residues. The CDR3 protein is CATSRDRFSGNTIYF. DNA for the CDR3: TGTGCCACCAGCAGAGACAGATTCTCTGGAAACACCATATATTTT.

There are many counts of this clonotype. V and J are TRBV28 and TRBJ1-4; D unclear. Between the trimmed V and J ends, which lost 2 bases and 16 bases, there was a span of 14 bases. The V gene's germline CDR1 is MDHEN and CDR2 SYDVKM. The CDR3 has 12 amino acids. This CDR3 is CASSLGSAVWFF. DNA of the CDR3: TGTGCCAGCAGTTTAGGCAGTGCGGTTTGGTTTTTT. The variable domain in full, completed from reference TRBV28 and TRBJ1-4, reads DVKVTQSSRYLVKRTGEKVFLECVQDMDHENMFWYRQDPGLGLRLIYFSYDVKMKEKGDIPEGYSVSREKKERFSLILESASTNQTSMYLCASSLGSAVWFFGSGTQLSVL.

This clonotype occurred many times. The J gene is TRBJ2-3, the V gene TRBV18; D ambiguous. Trimming took off 2 bases at V and 2 bases at J, with 11 bases between the two ends. CDR1 is KGHSH and CDR2 is LQKENI in the germline V gene. The CDR3 is 15 amino acids. The CDR3 nucleotides read TGTGCCAGCTCACCAGGGATAGCACCCACAGATACGCAGTATTTT. This sequence encodes CASSPGIAPTDTQYF.

This clonotype showed up many times. This chain links TRBV20-1 with TRBJ1-1; weak D call: TRBD1 (5 bases). The germline V and J ends were trimmed by 6 bases and 3 bases, with 14 bases remaining between them. The germline V gene encodes CDR1 DFQATT and CDR2 SNEGSKA (reference sequence). There are 13 residues in the CDR3. In DNA form, the CDR3 reads TGCAGTGCCCCCCGGACGGGGGACACTGAAGCTTTCTTT. It specifies CSAPRTGDTEAFF.

This clonotype was found many times. The chain combines TRBV12-3 or TRBV12-4 with TRBJ2-7; possibly TRBD1 or TRBD2 for D (5 bases each). The CDR3 totals 15 residues. V gave up 2 bases and J gave up 0 bases, with 11 bases separating them. The CDR3, as DNA: TGTGCCAGCAGTTTATTGGGACGTAGCTCCTACGAGCAGTACTTC. This sequence encodes CASSLLGRSSYEQYF.

This clonotype was seen more than once but under ten times. The rearrangement joins TRBV10-3 to TRBJ2-6; D not certain. CDR3 size: 16 residues. Germline lookup yields CDR1 ENHRY and CDR2 SYGVKD. Trimming took 2 bases from V and 0 from J, leaving 8 bases between them. The CDR3 nucleotides are TGTGCCATCAGTGAGAGACGGACCTCTGGGGCCAACGTCCTGACTTTC. It codes for CAISERRTSGANVLTF.

This clonotype was detected many times. The chain combines TRBV2 with TRBJ1-4; D is unclear. V was cut by 5 bases and J by 0 bases, with 13 bases left in between. CDR1 and CDR2 from the germline V gene are SNHLY and FYNNEI. This CDR3 region has 16 residues. The CDR3 sequence: CASSSLSYATNEKLFF. The CDR3, as DNA: TGTGCCAGCAGTTCGCTGAGTTACGCAACTAATGAAAAACTGTTTTTT. The full variable domain, rest sourced from reference TRBV2 and TRBJ1-4, is EPEVTQTPSHQVTQMGQEVILRCVPISNHLYFYWYRQILGQKVEFLVSFYNNEISEKSEIFDDQFSVERPDGSNFTLKIRSTKLEDSAMYFCASSSLSYATNEKLFFGSGTQLSVL.